A single sample is the source of the 9 T cell receptor beta chains below, sequenced in a study of shared clonotypes between healthy human individuals. TCRdb's copy holds only in-frame clones and misses some; the assay was immunoSEQ multiplex PCR. The table records approximately 1,000,000 clones, around 78% of them present only once. Sequencing used memory CD4+ T cells from PBMCs. Indicated subset: CD45RA-negative fraction. The receptor set was obtained from a man aged 18-30 years in good health. Some clones in this sample may be carry-over from other donors' samples.

The chain carries TRBV9 and TRBJ2-3; 8 nucleotides match TRBD2. This CDR3 comprises 16 residues. Germline V CDR1 and CDR2: SGDLS, YYNGEE. V lost 2 bases, J lost 9 bases, and 14 bases stayed unmatched. DNA for the CDR3: TGTGCCAGCAGCGTCATCTCCGGGGGGACTAGGGGGACGCAGTATTTT. Its protein product is CASSVISGGTRGTQYF.

The V call is TRBV7-2, the J call TRBJ1-1; D uncertain. The CDR3 is 12 residues long. CDR1 SGHTA and CDR2 FQGNSA come from the germline V gene. The germline V and J ends were trimmed by 4 bases and 2 bases, with 5 bases remaining between them. CDR3 in amino acids: CASSSSNTEAFF. The CDR3 nucleotides are TGTGCCAGCAGCTCCAGCAACACTGAAGCTTTCTTT.

The rearrangement uses TRBV4-1 and TRBJ2-3, with 8 bases lining up with TRBD2. Germline lookup yields CDR1 MGHRA and CDR2 YSYEKL. The CDR3 is 20 amino acids. The V and J ends lost 0 bases and 0 bases, in that order; junction bases with no gene match: 14. CDR3 residues: CASSQDTSQATSGSTDTQYF. DNA of the CDR3: TGCGCCAGCAGCCAAGATACGAGTCAGGCTACTAGCGGTAGCACAGATACGCAGTATTTT.

This rearrangement joins TRBV4-1 to TRBJ1-5; tentatively, D is TRBD1 (5 bases). From germline, CDR1 is MGHRA and CDR2 YSYEKL. V was clipped by 0 bases and J by 7 bases, with 16 bases between them. The CDR3 consists of 16 residues. The CDR3 region is CASSQDSDRDNQPQHF. Here the CDR3 DNA reads TGCGCCAGCAGCCAAGATAGCGACAGAGACAACCAGCCCCAGCATTTT.

The chain is built from TRBV28 and TRBJ2-7; 11 bases are shared with TRBD2. The CDR3 runs 16 residues. Per the germline V gene, CDR1 is MDHEN and CDR2 is SYDVKM. J was trimmed by 0 bases and V by 3 bases; bases with no gene match: 4. CDR3 DNA sequence: TGTGCCAGCAGTTTCACTAGCGGGAGCCTCTCCTACGAGCAGTACTTC. Protein: CASSFTSGSLSYEQYF.

This clone was observed a few times. This sequence joins TRBV6-5 and TRBJ2-2; D may be TRBD2 (6 bases). The germline CDR1 and CDR2 sequences are MNHEY and SVGAGI. This CDR3 spans 15 amino acids. V shed 7 bases and J shed 8 bases, with 20 bases lying between them. The CDR3 region has the DNA TGTGCCAGCAACCCCCAACCGCGGGGTGATGGGGAGCTGTTTTTT. It specifies CASNPQPRGDGELFF.

This rearrangement joins TRBV29-1 to TRBJ1-1; D ambiguous. V was pared by 4 bases and J by 3 bases, with 12 bases between. Germline V gene data show CDR1 as SQVTM and CDR2 as ANQGSEA. This CDR3 is built from 13 residues. This CDR3 is CSVVRQSDTEAFF. The CDR3 DNA follows: TGCAGCGTTGTTAGGCAGAGTGACACTGAAGCTTTCTTT. The complete variable domain, with remaining parts taken from reference TRBV29-1 and TRBJ1-1, reads SAVISQKPSRDICQRGTSLTIQCQVDSQVTMMFWYRQQPGQSLTLIATANQGSEATYESGFVIDKFPISRPNLTFSTLTVSNMSPEDSSIYLCSVVRQSDTEAFFGQGTRLTVV.

Comment on this clone: Germline is not matched at one junction end, which may reflect a read error. This chain connects TRBV11-1 to TRBJ2-5; 11 bases match TRBD2. In germline, CDR1 is SGHAT, CDR2 FQDESV (reference sequence). This CDR3 contains 14 residues. The CDR3 bases are TGTGCCAGCAGCCTAGCGGGAGGATCAGAGACCCAGTACTTC. It yields the protein CASSLAGGSETQYF. Full variable domain (remainder filled in from reference TRBV11-1 and TRBJ2-5): EAEVAQSPRYKITEKSQAVAFWCDPISGHATLYWYRQILGQGPELLVQFQDESVVDDSQLPKDRFSAERLKGVDSTLKIQPAELGDSAMYLCASSLAGGSETQYFGPGTRLLVL.

The V gene is TRBV28, the J gene TRBJ2-1; D is possibly TRBD1 (6 bases). The CDR3 loop spans 17 amino acids. Trimming removed 7 bases at V and 6 bases at J, with 25 bases between. Germline V gene data show CDR1 as MDHEN and CDR2 as SYDVKM. In DNA, the CDR3 is TGTGCCAGCACCGGAACACGGACCATCAGGGGTGGCAATGAGCAGTTCTTC. Translation: CASTGTRTIRGGNEQFF.